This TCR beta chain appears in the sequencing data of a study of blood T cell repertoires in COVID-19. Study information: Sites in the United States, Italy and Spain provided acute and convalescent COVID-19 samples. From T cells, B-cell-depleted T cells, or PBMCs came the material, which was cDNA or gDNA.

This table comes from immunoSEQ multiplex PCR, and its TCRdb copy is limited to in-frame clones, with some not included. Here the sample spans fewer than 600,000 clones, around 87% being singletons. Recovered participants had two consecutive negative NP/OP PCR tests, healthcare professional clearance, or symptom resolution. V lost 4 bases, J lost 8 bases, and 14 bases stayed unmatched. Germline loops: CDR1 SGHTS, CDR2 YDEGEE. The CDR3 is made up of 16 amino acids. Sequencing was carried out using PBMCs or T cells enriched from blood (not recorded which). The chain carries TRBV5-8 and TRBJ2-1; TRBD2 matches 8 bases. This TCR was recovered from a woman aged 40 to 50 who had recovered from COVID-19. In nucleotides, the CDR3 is TGTGCCAGCAGCGTGACCCCCGGGACTAGTTGGTATGAGCAGTTCTTC. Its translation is CASSVTPGTSWYEQFF.